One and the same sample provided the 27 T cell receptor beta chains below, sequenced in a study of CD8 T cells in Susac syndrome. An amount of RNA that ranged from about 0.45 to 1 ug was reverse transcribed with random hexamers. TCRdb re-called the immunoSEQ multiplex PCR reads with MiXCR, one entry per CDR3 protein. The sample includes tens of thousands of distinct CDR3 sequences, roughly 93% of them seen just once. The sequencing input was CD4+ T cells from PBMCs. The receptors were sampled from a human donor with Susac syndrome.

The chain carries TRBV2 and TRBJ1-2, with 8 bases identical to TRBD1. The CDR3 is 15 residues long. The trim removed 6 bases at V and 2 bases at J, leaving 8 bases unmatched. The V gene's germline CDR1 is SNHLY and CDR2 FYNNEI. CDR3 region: CASSQPGQGNYGYTF. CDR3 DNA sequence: TGTGCCAGCAGCCAACCCGGACAGGGAAACTATGGCTACACCTTC.

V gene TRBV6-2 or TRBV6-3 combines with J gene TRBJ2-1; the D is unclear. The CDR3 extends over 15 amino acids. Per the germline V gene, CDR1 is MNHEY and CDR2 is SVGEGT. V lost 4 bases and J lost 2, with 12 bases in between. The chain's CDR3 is CASSSRQHPYNEQFF. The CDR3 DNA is TGTGCCAGCAGTTCCCGGCAGCACCCCTACAATGAGCAGTTCTTC.

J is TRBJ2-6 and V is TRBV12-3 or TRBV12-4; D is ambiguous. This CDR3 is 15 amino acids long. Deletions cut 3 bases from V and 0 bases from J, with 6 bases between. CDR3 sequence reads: CASSFRSSGANVLTF. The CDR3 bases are TGTGCCAGCAGTTTCAGAAGCTCTGGGGCCAACGTCCTGACTTTC.

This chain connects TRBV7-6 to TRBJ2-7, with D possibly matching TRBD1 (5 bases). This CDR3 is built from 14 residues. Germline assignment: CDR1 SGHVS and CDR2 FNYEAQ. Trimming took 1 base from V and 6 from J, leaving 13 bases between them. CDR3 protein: CASSLDPGPAEQYF. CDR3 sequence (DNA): TGTGCCAGCAGCTTAGATCCAGGGCCCGCCGAGCAGTACTTC.

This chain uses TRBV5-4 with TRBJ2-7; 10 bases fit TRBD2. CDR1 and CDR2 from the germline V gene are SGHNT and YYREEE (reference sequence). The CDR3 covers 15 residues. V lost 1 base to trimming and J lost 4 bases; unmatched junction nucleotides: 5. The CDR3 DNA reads TGTGCCAGCAGCTTGATGGCTAGCGGGGGATACGAGCAGTACTTC. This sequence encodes CASSLMASGGYEQYF.

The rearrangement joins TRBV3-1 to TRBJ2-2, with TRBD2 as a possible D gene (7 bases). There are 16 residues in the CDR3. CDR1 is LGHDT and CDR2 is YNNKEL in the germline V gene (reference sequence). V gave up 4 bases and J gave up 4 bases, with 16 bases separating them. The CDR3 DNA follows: TGTGCCAGCAGCCCTACAGGGAGGGTTGGCACCGGGGAGCTGTTTTTT. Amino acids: CASSPTGRVGTGELFF.

Written as DNA, the CDR3 is TGTGCCAGCAGGAAAACCGGGACGGCAGGGTACGAGCAGTACTTC. Its protein product is CASRKTGTAGYEQYF. J is TRBJ2-7 and V is TRBV6-1, with D possibly called TRBD1 or TRBD2 (5 bases each). Germline V gene sequence: CDR1 MNHNS, CDR2 SASEGT. This CDR3 region has 15 residues. Trimming stripped 6 bases from V and 4 bases from J, with 19 bases between.

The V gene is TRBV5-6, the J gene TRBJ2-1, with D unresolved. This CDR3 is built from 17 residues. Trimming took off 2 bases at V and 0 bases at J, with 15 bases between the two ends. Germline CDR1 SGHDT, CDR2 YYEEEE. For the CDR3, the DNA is TGTGCCAGCAGCTTCCGGCCCGCGTCCCTCTCCTACAATGAGCAGTTCTTC. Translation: CASSFRPASLSYNEQFF.

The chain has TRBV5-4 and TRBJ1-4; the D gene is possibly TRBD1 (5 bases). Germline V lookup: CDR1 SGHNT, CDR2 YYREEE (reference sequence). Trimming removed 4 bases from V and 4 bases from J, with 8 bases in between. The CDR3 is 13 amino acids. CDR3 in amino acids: CASSRDLNEKLFF. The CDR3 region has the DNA TGTGCCAGCAGCCGGGACCTTAATGAAAAACTGTTTTTT. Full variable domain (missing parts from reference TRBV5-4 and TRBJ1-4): ETGVTQSPTHLIKTRGQQVTLRCSSQSGHNTVSWYQQALGQGPQFIFQYYREEENGRGNFPPRFSGLQFPNYSSELNVNALELDDSALYLCASSRDLNEKLFFGSGTQLSVL.

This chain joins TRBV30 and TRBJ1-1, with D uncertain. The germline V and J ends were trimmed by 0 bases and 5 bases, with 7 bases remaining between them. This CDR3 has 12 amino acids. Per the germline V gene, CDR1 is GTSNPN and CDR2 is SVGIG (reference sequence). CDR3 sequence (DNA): TGTGCCTGGAGTGTACGTGAAACTGAAGCTTTCTTT. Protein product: CAWSVRETEAFF.

The chain's CDR3 is CAISPQQGRNTEAFF. The DNA of the CDR3 is TGTGCCATCAGCCCGCAACAGGGAAGGAACACTGAAGCTTTCTTT. The V gene is TRBV10-3, the J gene TRBJ1-1, with a weak D call TRBD1 (6 bases). CDR1 ENHRY and CDR2 SYGVKD come from the germline V gene. The V and J ends lost 6 bases and 1 base respectively, with 15 bases between them. The CDR3 extends over 15 amino acids.

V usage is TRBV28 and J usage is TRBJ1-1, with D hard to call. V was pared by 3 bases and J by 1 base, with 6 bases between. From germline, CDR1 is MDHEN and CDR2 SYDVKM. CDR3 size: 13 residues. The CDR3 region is CASSFRQNTEAFF. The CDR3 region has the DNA TGTGCCAGCAGTTTCCGACAGAACACTGAAGCTTTCTTT.

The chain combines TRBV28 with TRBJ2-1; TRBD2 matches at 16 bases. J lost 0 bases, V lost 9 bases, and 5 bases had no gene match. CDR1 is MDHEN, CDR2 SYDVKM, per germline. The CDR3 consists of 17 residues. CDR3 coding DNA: TGTGCCAGTACTGGGACTAGCGGGGGGGCCTCCTACAATGAGCAGTTCTTC. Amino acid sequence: CASTGTSGGASYNEQFF.

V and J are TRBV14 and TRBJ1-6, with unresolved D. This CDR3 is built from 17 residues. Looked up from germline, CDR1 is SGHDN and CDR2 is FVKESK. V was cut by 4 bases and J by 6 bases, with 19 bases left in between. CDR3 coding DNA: TGTGCCAGCAGCCGCCGGGCCCTAGGGAACCCTAATTCACCCCTCCACTTT. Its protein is CASSRRALGNPNSPLHF.

This chain's CDR3 is CASSSSGAVGYGYTF. The CDR3 DNA is TGCGCCAGCAGCTCCTCGGGGGCGGTCGGCTATGGCTACACCTTC. The genes are TRBV5-1 and TRBJ1-2, with D tentatively TRBD1 (6 bases). Germline assignment: CDR1 SGHRS and CDR2 YFSETQ. Trimming stripped 3 bases from V and 4 bases from J, with 16 bases between. The CDR3 spans 15 residues. Filled out from reference TRBV5-1 and TRBJ1-2, the complete variable domain reads KAGVTQTPRYLIKTRGQQVTLSCSPISGHRSVSWYQQTPGQGLQFLFEYFSETQRNKGNFPGRFSGRQFSNSRSEMNVSTLELGDSALYLCASSSSGAVGYGYTFGSGTRLTVV.

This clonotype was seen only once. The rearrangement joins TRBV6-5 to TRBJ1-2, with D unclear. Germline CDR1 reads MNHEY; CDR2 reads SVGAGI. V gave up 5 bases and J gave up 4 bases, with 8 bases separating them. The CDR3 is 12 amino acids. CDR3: CASSGRPYGYTF. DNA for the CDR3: TGTGCCAGCAGTGGCCGTCCCTATGGCTACACCTTC.

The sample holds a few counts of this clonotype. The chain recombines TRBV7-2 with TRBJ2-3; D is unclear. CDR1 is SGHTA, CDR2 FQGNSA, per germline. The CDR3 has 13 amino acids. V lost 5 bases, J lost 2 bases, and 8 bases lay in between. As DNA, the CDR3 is TGTGCCAGCAGCCCGGGTGACACAGATACGCAGTATTTT. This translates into CASSPGDTDTQYF.

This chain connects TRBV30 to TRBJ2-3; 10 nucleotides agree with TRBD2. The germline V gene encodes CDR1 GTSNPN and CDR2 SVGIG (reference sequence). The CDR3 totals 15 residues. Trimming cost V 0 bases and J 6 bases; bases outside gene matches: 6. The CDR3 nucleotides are TGTGCCTGGAGTGTGAATAGCGGGGGGAGGGATACGCAGTATTTT. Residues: CAWSVNSGGRDTQYF.

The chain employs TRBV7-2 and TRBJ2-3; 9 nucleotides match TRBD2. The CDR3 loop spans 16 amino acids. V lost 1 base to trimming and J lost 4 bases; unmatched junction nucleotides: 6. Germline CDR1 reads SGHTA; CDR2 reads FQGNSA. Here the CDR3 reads CASSLGGASGADTQYF. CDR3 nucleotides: TGTGCCAGCAGCTTAGGAGGAGCTAGCGGGGCAGATACGCAGTATTTT.

DNA of the CDR3: TGTGCCAGCAGTGGGGCTCCCGGGACAGAGGATCAGCCCCAGCATTTT. Translated: CASSGAPGTEDQPQHF. The gene calls are TRBV2 and TRBJ1-5; 7 bases agree with TRBD1. The CDR3 is made up of 16 amino acids. The V gene end was trimmed by 4 bases and the J gene end by 5 bases; junction bases not matched to a gene: 11. Germline V gives CDR1 SNHLY, CDR2 FYNNEI.

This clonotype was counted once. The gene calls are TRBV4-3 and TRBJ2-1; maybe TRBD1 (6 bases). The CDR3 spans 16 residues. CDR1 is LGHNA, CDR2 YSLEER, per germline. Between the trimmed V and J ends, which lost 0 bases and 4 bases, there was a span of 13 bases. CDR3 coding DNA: TGCGCCAGCAGCCAAGATGTGACGGACAGTTACAATGAGCAGTTCTTC. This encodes CASSQDVTDSYNEQFF.

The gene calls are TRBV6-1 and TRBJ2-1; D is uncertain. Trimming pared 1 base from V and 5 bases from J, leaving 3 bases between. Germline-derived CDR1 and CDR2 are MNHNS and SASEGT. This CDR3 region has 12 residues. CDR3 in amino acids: CASSEVHNEQFF. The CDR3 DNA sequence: TGTGCCAGCAGTGAAGTCCACAATGAGCAGTTCTTC.

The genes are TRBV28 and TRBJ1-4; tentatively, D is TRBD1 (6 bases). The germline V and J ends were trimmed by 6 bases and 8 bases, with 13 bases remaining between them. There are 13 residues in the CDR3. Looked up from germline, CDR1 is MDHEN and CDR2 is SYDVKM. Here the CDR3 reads CASRYRAREKLFF. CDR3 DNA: TGTGCCAGCAGGTACAGGGCCAGAGAAAAACTGTTTTTT.

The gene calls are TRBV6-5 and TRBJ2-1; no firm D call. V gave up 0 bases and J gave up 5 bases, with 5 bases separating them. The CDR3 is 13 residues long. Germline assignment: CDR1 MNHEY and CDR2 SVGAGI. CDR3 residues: CASSYSYDNEQFF. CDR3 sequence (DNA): TGTGCCAGCAGTTACTCGTACGACAATGAGCAGTTCTTC.

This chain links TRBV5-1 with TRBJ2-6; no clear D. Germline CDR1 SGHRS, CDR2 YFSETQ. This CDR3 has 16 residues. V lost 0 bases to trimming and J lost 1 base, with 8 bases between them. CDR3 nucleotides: TGCGCCAGCAGCTTGGTTTATCGATCTGGGGCCAACGTCCTGACTTTC. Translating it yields CASSLVYRSGANVLTF.

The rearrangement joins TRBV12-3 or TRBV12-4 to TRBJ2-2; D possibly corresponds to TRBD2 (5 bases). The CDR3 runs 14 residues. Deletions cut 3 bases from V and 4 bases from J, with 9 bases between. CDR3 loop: CASSLSGPTGELFF. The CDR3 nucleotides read TGTGCCAGCAGTTTGAGCGGTCCCACCGGGGAGCTGTTTTTT.

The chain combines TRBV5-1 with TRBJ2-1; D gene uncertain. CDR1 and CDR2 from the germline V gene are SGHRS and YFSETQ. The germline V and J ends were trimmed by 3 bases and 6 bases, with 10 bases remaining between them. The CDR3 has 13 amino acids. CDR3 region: CASSSPTLNEQFF. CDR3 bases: TGCGCCAGCAGCTCCCCTACCCTCAATGAGCAGTTCTTC.